The table lists the clone carrying this T cell receptor (beta chain) with many counts. The V end was cut by 3 bases, the J end by 3 bases, with 12 bases between. CDR1 is SQVTM, CDR2 ANQGSEA, per germline. The CDR3 runs 13 residues. This entry is derived from a study of molecular identifiers for immune sequencing clone quantification. One entry per CDR3 protein results from TCRdb running MiXCR on the PCR reads. The top ten clones hold about 0.84% of a sample with a few hundred thousand distinct CDR3 sequences, 20% to 25% of them seen once. The TCR sequence derives from a human donor in good health. Some libraries in this study had Jurkat cell RNA spiked in. J is TRBJ2-7 and V is TRBV29-1; D is unclear. Sequencing was done on a sample of naive CD8+ T cells from blood, with Jurkat cell RNA spiked in. As for subset: FACS-sorted CD8+CD4-CCR7+CD45RA+ naive T cells. In nucleotides, the CDR3 is TGCAGCGTTGATAGTGCAGGCAGCTACGAGCAGTACTTC. As protein: CSVDSAGSYEQYF.